The 19 T cell receptor beta chains in this list originate from one sample, sequenced in a study of cytomegalovirus exposure and HLA in healthy donors. This PCR relied on a set of 60 Vbeta primers and 13 Jbeta primers. Sequencing used immunoSEQ multiplex PCR; TCRdb keeps in-frame clones, though not all of them. This sample carries about 160,000 clones, with 1.3% going to the ten biggest clones. Sample: PBMCs. These receptors originate from a woman aged 60 to 75 in good health and CMV-seronegative.

This chain links TRBV6-5 with TRBJ2-7; tentative D call: TRBD2 (5 bases). The V and J ends lost 3 bases and 2 bases respectively, with 14 bases between them. The V gene's germline CDR1 is MNHEY and CDR2 SVGAGI. CDR3 length equals 15 residues. CDR3 nucleotides: TGTGCCAGCAGTTATAGGCTAGGAGGCCCCTACGAGCAGTACTTC. It is translated as CASSYRLGGPYEQYF.

This chain uses TRBV6-6 with TRBJ2-5; 8 nucleotides match TRBD2. The V gene's germline CDR1 is MNHNY and CDR2 SVGAGI (reference sequence). J gave up 2 bases and V 6 bases, and 11 bases lay outside the gene matches. The CDR3 extends over 16 amino acids. CDR3 coding DNA: TGTGCCAGCAGCCCCGCGCGGGGGGCCTTACAAGAGACCCAGTACTTC. Translated: CASSPARGALQETQYF.

This chain links TRBV27 with TRBJ1-5; TRBD1 aligns across 9 bases. V was clipped by 5 bases and J by 7 bases; unmatched bases: 6. Germline CDR1 MNHEY, CDR2 SMNVEV (reference sequence). The CDR3 contains 14 residues. The CDR3 DNA reads TGTGCCAGCAGTAAACGACAGGGGGGGCAGCCCCAGCATTTT. It yields the protein CASSKRQGGQPQHF.

In DNA form, the CDR3 reads TGTGCCATCAGTGAGTCGCTAGGGCAGGGGGCTAAAGACATTCAGTACTTC. It is translated as CAISESLGQGAKDIQYF. The rearrangement links TRBV10-3 to TRBJ2-4, with 8 nucleotides matching TRBD1. V dropped 0 bases and J dropped 8; count of bases not matched to a gene: 12. The CDR3 consists of 17 residues. Germline V gene sequence: CDR1 ENHRY, CDR2 SYGVKD.

CDR3 DNA: TGCGCCAGCAGCTCAGGACTCACCGGGGAGCTGTTTTTT. It translates to CASSSGLTGELFF. V gene TRBV5-1 combines with J gene TRBJ2-2, with D possibly matching TRBD2 (5 bases). The germline V gene has CDR1 SGHRS and CDR2 YFSETQ. Trimming took off 3 bases at V and 4 bases at J, with 7 bases between the two ends. This CDR3 has 13 amino acids.

This chain uses TRBV5-1 with TRBJ2-7; 13 bases are a match to TRBD2. This CDR3 region has 16 residues. Germline values: CDR1 SGHRS, CDR2 YFSETQ. V gave up 3 bases and J gave up 5 bases; unmatched junction bases: 8. The CDR3 coding sequence is TGCGCCAGCAGCTACGGACTAGCGGGAGAATGGGACGAGCAGTACTTC. Its translation is CASSYGLAGEWDEQYF. The full variable domain, with the rest looked up from reference TRBV5-1 and TRBJ2-7, is KAGVTQTPRYLIKTRGQQVTLSCSPISGHRSVSWYQQTPGQGLQFLFEYFSETQRNKGNFPGRFSGRQFSNSRSEMNVSTLELGDSALYLCASSYGLAGEWDEQYFGPGTRLTVT.

V gene TRBV7-6 combines with J gene TRBJ2-7; a possible D gene is TRBD2 (6 bases). Trimming shortened V by 2 bases and J by 3 bases, and 17 bases separated the two germline ends. Germline V gene data show CDR1 as SGHVS and CDR2 as FNYEAQ. There are 16 residues in the CDR3. The CDR3 DNA follows: TGTGCCAGCAGCTTACGACCTGGGATGGGGGGCTACGAGCAGTACTTC. This translates into CASSLRPGMGGYEQYF. Full variable domain (missing parts from reference TRBV7-6 and TRBJ2-7): GAGVSQSPRYKVTKRGQDVALRCDPISGHVSLYWYRQALGQGPEFLTYFNYEAQQDKSGLPNDRFSAERPEGSISTLTIQRTEQRDSAMYRCASSLRPGMGGYEQYFGPGTRLTVT.

The chain couples TRBV2 to TRBJ2-7; 9 bases match TRBD1. Germline-derived CDR1 and CDR2 are SNHLY and FYNNEI. The CDR3 is 13 residues long. Trimming removed 6 bases from V and 2 bases from J; junction bases left unmatched: 2. CDR3 sequence (DNA): TGTGCCAGCAGCCGGACAGGGGCCTACGAGCAGTACTTC. Its protein is CASSRTGAYEQYF.

V and J are TRBV21-1 and TRBJ1-2; the table calls TRBD1, which could not be checked here. TRBV21-1 is labeled a pseudogene. The CDR3 covers 13 residues. CDR3 loop: CASKSGQLYGYTF. The CDR3 bases are TGTGCCAGCAAGTCAGGACAGCTCTATGGCTACACCTTC.

The rearrangement joins TRBV27 to TRBJ2-7; unclear D gene. Germline values: CDR1 MNHEY, CDR2 SMNVEV (reference sequence). V was clipped by 5 bases and J by 0 bases, with 20 bases between them. The CDR3 consists of 17 residues. The CDR3 nucleotides are TGTGCCAGCAGTCCCAGACACCGTCCGGTCCGCTCCTACGAGCAGTACTTC. The encoded protein is CASSPRHRPVRSYEQYF.

The chain joins TRBV7-6 to TRBJ1-1, with a tentative D call TRBD1 (5 bases). Germline CDR1 is SGHVS and CDR2 is FNYEAQ. CDR3 length: 14 residues. V was pared by 1 base and J by 2 bases, with 8 bases between. The CDR3 here is CASSLDRPNTEAFF. CDR3 in DNA: TGTGCCAGCAGCTTAGACAGGCCAAACACTGAAGCTTTCTTT.

This chain links TRBV7-3 with TRBJ1-1; the D gene is possibly TRBD1 (5 bases). CDR3 length: 14 amino acids. Trimming left V 3 bases short and J 4 bases short, with 12 bases between. CDR1 is SGHTA and CDR2 is FQGTGA in the germline V gene. CDR3 nucleotide sequence: TGTGCCAGCAGCTTTGGGGGGGTAGGCACTGAAGCTTTCTTT. Translated: CASSFGGVGTEAFF. Supplemented by reference TRBV7-3 and TRBJ1-1, the full variable domain reads GAGVSQTPSNKVTEKGKYVELRCDPISGHTALYWYRQSLGQGPEFLIYFQGTGAADDSGLPNDRFFAVRPEGSVSTLKIQRTERGDSAVYLCASSFGGVGTEAFFGQGTRLTVV.

This chain uses TRBV29-1 with TRBJ2-1, with D tentatively TRBD2 (5 bases). In germline, CDR1 is SQVTM, CDR2 ANQGSEA. The CDR3 is made up of 12 amino acids. V was shortened by 7 bases and J by 8 bases, with 15 bases between the two germline ends. The CDR3 spells CSGNSVLHEQFF. The CDR3 DNA reads as TGCAGCGGGAATAGCGTTCTACATGAGCAGTTCTTC.

The V and J genes are TRBV6-5 and TRBJ1-6; D ambiguous. The CDR3 is 15 residues long. V dropped 2 bases and J dropped 0 bases, with 5 bases sitting between them. CDR1 is MNHEY and CDR2 is SVGAGI in the germline V gene. As DNA, the CDR3 is TGTGCCAGCAGTTACGAGAGCTCCTATAATTCACCCCTCCACTTT. This codes for CASSYESSYNSPLHF.

The rearrangement links TRBV7-3 to TRBJ2-1; 9 bases map to TRBD2. In germline, CDR1 is SGHTA, CDR2 FQGTGA. CDR3 length equals 16 residues. Trimming took 0 bases from V and 4 from J; bases not matched to a gene: 4. The CDR3 sequence: CASSLTGTSIYNEQFF. The CDR3 DNA follows: TGTGCCAGCAGCTTAACAGGGACTAGCATTTACAATGAGCAGTTCTTC.

The CDR3 coding sequence is TGTGCCAGTAGTACGCGGACAGGGGGCGAGGGCTACACCTTC. Its protein product is CASSTRTGGEGYTF. The V and J genes are TRBV19 and TRBJ1-2, with TRBD1 matching over 11 bases. The CDR3 sequence is 14 residues long. Germline-derived CDR1 and CDR2 are LNHDA and SQIVND (reference sequence). With V trimmed by 4 bases and J by 8 bases, 6 bases remained unmatched. The whole variable domain, remainder taken from reference TRBV19 and TRBJ1-2, is DGGITQSPKYLFRKEGQNVTLSCEQNLNHDAMYWYRQDPGQGLRLIYYSQIVNDFQKGDIAEGYSVSREKKESFPLTVTSAQKNPTAFYLCASSTRTGGEGYTFGSGTRLTVV.

This sequence joins TRBV19 and TRBJ2-1; D is uncertain. CDR1 and CDR2 (germline): LNHDA, SQIVND (reference sequence). V shed 3 bases and J shed 4 bases, with 4 bases lying between them. This CDR3 region has 12 residues. CDR3 coding DNA: TGTGCCAGTAGTATTCAATACAATGAGCAGTTCTTC. It is translated as CASSIQYNEQFF.

CDR3 in amino acids: CASSQDRDSTEAFF. CDR3 nucleotide sequence: TGTGCCAGCAGCCAGGACAGGGATAGCACTGAAGCTTTCTTT. The chain has TRBV11-2 and TRBJ1-1; 8 positions match TRBD1. Per germline, CDR1 SGHAT and CDR2 FQNNGV. V was pared by 5 bases and J by 4 bases, with 6 bases of the junction left unmatched. This CDR3 has 14 residues.

The V call is TRBV6-5, the J call TRBJ1-2; D ambiguous. Germline-derived CDR1 and CDR2 are MNHEY and SVGAGI. Trimming stripped 2 bases from V and 8 bases from J, with 15 bases between. The length of the CDR3 is 14 residues. The DNA of the CDR3 is TGTGCCAGCAGTTACGGTTCCCGCACCCAGGGCTACACCTTC. Its protein product is CASSYGSRTQGYTF.